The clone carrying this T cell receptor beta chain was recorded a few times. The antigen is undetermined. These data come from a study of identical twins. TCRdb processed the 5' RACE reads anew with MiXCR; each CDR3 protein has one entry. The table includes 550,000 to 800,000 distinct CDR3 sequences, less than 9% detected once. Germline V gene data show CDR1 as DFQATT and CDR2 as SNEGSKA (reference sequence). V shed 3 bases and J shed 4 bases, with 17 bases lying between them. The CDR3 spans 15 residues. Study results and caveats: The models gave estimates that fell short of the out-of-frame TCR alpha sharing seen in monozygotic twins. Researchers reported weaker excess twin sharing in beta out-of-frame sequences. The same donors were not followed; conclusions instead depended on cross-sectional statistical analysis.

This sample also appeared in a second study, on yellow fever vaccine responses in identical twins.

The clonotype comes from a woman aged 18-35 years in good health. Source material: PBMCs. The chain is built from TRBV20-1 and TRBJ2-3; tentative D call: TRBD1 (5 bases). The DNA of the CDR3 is TGCAGTGCTAGTGGGGCTATTTCCTTTCCAGATACGCAGTATTTT. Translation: CSASGAISFPDTQYF.